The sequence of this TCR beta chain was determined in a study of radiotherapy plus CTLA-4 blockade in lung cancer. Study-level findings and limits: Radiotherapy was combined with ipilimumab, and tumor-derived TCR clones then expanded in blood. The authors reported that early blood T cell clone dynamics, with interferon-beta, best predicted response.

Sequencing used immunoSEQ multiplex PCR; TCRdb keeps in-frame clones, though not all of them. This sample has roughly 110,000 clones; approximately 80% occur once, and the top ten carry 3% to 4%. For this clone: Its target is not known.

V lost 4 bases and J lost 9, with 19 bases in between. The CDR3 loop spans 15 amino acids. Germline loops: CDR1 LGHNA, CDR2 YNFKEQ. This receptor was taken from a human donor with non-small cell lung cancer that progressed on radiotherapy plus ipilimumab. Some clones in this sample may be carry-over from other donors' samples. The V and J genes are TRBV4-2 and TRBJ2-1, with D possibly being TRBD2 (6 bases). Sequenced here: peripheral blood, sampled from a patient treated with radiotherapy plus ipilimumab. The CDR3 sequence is CASSPGLSQRVEQFF. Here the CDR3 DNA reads TGTGCCAGCAGCCCAGGGCTCTCGCAGCGGGTTGAGCAGTTCTTC.